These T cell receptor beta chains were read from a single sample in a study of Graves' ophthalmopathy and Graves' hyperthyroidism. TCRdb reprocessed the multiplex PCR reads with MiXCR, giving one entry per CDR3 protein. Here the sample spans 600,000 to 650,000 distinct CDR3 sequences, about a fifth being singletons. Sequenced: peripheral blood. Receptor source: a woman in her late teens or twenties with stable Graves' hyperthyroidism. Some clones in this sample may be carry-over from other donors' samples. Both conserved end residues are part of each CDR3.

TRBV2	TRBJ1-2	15	CASSEVRTGENGYTF
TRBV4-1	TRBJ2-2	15	CASSRGQGGAGELFF
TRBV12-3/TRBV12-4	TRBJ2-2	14	CASGRGGNTGELFF
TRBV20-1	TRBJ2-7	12	CSASRGSYEQYF
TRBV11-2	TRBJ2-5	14	CASSIRAQGETQYF
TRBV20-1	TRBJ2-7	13	CSASWQGGYEQYF
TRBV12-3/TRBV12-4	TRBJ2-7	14	CASSFGQGSYEQYF
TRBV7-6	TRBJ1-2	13	CASSSRDGYGYTF
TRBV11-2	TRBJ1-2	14	CASSPAGGLNGYTF
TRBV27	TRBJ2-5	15	CASSSPLTGLRTQYF
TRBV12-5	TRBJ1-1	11	CASGFSSEAFF
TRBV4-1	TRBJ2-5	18	CASSQDYRDRGRRETQYF
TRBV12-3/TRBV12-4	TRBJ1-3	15	CASSLSRGSGNTIYF
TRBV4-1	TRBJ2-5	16	CASSQGSEGTWETQYF
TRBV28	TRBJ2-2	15	CASRVTGPNTGELFF
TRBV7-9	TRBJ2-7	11	CASTSTYEQYF
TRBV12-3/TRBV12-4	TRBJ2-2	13	CASIRRNTGELFF
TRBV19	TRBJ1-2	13	CASRPSEFYGYTF
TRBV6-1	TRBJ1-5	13	CASSEGVYQPQHF
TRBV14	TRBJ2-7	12	CASSQSPYEQYF
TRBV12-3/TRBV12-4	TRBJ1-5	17	CASSFSGSYRTTQPQHF
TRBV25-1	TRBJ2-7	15	CASSEWRGLGSEQYF
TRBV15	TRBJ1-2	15	CATSREGTVNYGYTF
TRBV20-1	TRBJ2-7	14	CSARVALRRHEQYF
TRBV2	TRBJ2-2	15	CASRGQGEVTGELFF
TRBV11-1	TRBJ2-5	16	CASSLSPSLGQETQYF
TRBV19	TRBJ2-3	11	CASSNTDTQYF
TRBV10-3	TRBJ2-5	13	CAISDDRQETQYF
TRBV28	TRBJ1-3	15	CASSYYRGSGNTIYF
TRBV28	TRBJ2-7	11	CASTIEREQYF
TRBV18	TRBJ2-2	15	CASSQRTPDTGELFF
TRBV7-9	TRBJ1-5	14	CASSLAGREQPQHF
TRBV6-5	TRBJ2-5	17	CASKPTPSGSWQETQYF
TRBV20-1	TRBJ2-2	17	CSAISLAGGKDTGELFF
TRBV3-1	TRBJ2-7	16	CASSPTRGRLGDEQYF
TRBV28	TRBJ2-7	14	CASSAPGREGDQYF
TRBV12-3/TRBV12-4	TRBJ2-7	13	CASTPPGTYEQYF
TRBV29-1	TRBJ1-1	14	CSVELGVGNTEAFF
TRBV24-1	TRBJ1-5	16	CATSDFAGQSNQPQHF
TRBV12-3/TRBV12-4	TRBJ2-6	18	CASSLQWTVPSGANVLTF
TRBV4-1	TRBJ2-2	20	CASSHGRGFSGRAGIGELFF
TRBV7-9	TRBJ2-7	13	CASSLAEGYEQYF
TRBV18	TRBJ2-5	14	CASSPKGPGETQYF
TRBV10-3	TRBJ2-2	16	CAISRSGTGGGGELFF
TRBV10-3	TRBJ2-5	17	CAISAGRAGGFQETQYF
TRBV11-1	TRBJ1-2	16	CASSLDVSGLGIGYTF
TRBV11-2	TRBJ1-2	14	CASSPGRPAYGYTF
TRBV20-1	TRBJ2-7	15	CSAHVGLAGGHEQYF
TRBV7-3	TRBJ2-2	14	CASSFIRNTGELFF